The clone carrying this T cell receptor (beta chain) was seen a handful of times. Its target is unknown. Treatment reported: roughly 10-day PBMC culture with coronavirus spike peptide pools or control peptides (ViraFEST assay). With peptide pools, ViraFEST first expanded antigen-specific T cells and afterwards sequenced their TCRs. Culture of 1.5 million to 2 million PBMCs per well took place with around 10 IU/ml IL-2 and 10 ug/ml peptide pools. CDR3 length: 17 amino acids. The junction had 14 bases not matched to a gene; V was cut back by 5 bases and J by 0 bases. CDR1 DFQATT and CDR2 SNEGSKA come from the germline V gene (reference sequence). The Oncomine TCR Beta short-read assay sequenced DNA from cultured CD4+ T cells. TCRdb re-derived calls from the PCR reads in MiXCR, one entry per CDR3 protein. Of some 18,000 distinct CDR3 sequences listed, 48% are singletons. The sample belongs to a study of vaccination and CD4 T cells after COVID-19.

Whole-study findings and limits: Researchers report that a median about 89% of reactive clones in convalescent patients surfaced only post-vaccination. Convalescent patients were relatively few, and early post-infection timepoints were missing.

Sample: CD4+ T cells from blood, cultured in vitro, taken after SARS-CoV-2 vaccination. This TCR was recovered from a human donor who had recovered from COVID-19. V is TRBV20-1 and J is TRBJ1-1; TRBD1 aligns across 8 bases. The CDR3 bases are TGCAGTGCTCCCCCCACCGGGACAGGTTCTTTGAACACTGAAGCTTTCTTT. This encodes CSAPPTGTGSLNTEAFF.